Listed below are T cell receptor beta chains from one sample, sequenced in a study of human T cells and chemical hapten exposure. MiXCR, run by TCRdb on the RACE reads, gives a single entry per CDR3 protein. Of 270,000 or so distinct CDR3 sequences in the sample, approximately 7.5% were seen once. The sequencing used whole blood, collected in connection with sensitization to the hapten diphenylcyclopropenone (DPC). These receptors came from a man between 18 and 35 years old with alopecia areata. Some clones in this sample may be carry-over from other donors' samples. Both conserved end residues are part of each CDR3. The order of the fields is J gene, D gene, clone size, V gene, CDR3 DNA, CDR3 protein. The D gene is left open where the match is weak. Clone sizes are given selectively: once, few, many, or a class where the clone is expanded.

>TRBJ2-5|NA|few|TRBV5-4
TGTGCCAGCAGCTTGGTAGGCACAGGGATGGATTGGACCCAGTACTTC
CASSLVGTGMDWTQYF
>TRBJ1-5|NA|NA|TRBV5-6
TGTGCCAGCAGCGAAGGGCTTAGCAATCAGCCCCAGCATTTT
CASSEGLSNQPQHF
>TRBJ1-1|NA|many|TRBV11-1
TGTGCCAGCAGCTTCGCAGTAGGGACTGAAGCTTTCTTT
CASSFAVGTEAFF
>TRBJ2-2|NA|NA|TRBV29-1
TGCAGCGCCGTCCTCTCAGGGAACACCGGGGAGCTGTTTTTT
CSAVLSGNTGELFF
>TRBJ2-3|NA|few|TRBV9
TGTGCCAGCAGCCCTTCAGCGGAGGCCAGATATACGCAGTATTTT
CASSPSAEARYTQYF
>TRBJ2-1|TRBD1|NA|TRBV25-1
TGTGCCAGCAGTGATTCGGGCGTCAGGGGGAGATACTACAATGAGCAGTTCTTC
CASSDSGVRGRYYNEQFF
>TRBJ2-3|TRBD2|NA|TRBV10-3
TGTGCCACCTGGTCCGCTAGCGGGGTGGTAGATACGCAGTATTTT
CATWSASGVVDTQYF
>TRBJ2-4|NA|many|TRBV5-1
TGCGCCAGCAGCCTTCGGATTTCTCGGGAGTACTTC
CASSLRISREYF
>TRBJ2-3|NA|few|TRBV7-8
TGTGCCAGCAGCCCAGATACAGGAATCACAGATACGCAGTATTTT
CASSPDTGITDTQYF
>TRBJ1-5|TRBD1|many|TRBV5-4
TGTGCCAGCAGCTTGTCCCCAGGGGGCGATCAGCCCCAGCATTTT
CASSLSPGGDQPQHF
>TRBJ1-1|NA|few|TRBV10-3
TGTGCCATCAGTGAGGGGGTACAGGCCGACACTGAAGCTTTCTTT
CAISEGVQADTEAFF
>TRBJ1-5|NA|NA|TRBV27
TGTGCCAGCAGTTTACGCCAAGCTAGCAATCAGCCCCAGCATTTT
CASSLRQASNQPQHF
>TRBJ2-1|TRBD1|few|TRBV11-2
TGTGCCAGCAGCTCAACCCCACAGGGGGCGGGTACTGAGCAGTTCTTC
CASSSTPQGAGTEQFF
>TRBJ2-5|NA|NA|TRBV6-2/TRBV6-3
TGTGCCAGCAGTTACGTCCAGGTCCAAGAGACCCAGTACTTC
CASSYVQVQETQYF
>TRBJ1-1|NA|NA|TRBV29-1
TGCAGCGCCGCGGAACTATTGAACACTGAAGCTTTCTTT
CSAAELLNTEAFF
>TRBJ1-4|TRBD1|NA|TRBV5-1
TGCGCCAGCAGCACCGGACAGGTGAATGAAAAACTGTTTTTT
CASSTGQVNEKLFF
>TRBJ2-3|NA|few|TRBV12-5
TGTGCTAGTGGTTTGGGAAATAGCGGACTCACAGATACGCAGTATTTT
CASGLGNSGLTDTQYF
>TRBJ2-1|TRBD2|few|TRBV11-3
TGTGCCAGCAGCTTAGGAGCACTAGCGGGGGTGAGGGAGCAGTTCTTC
CASSLGALAGVREQFF
>TRBJ2-6|NA|few|TRBV28
TGTGCCAGCAGTTTAAGGGACGGACCAGTCTCTGGGGCCAACGTCCTGACTTTC
CASSLRDGPVSGANVLTF
>TRBJ1-4|NA|NA|TRBV7-2
TGTGCCAGCAGCTTAGCTGAGGACACTCATGAAAAACTGTTTTTT
CASSLAEDTHEKLFF
>TRBJ2-5|NA|NA|TRBV11-2
TGTGCCAGCAGCCAAAATCAGGGAAGAGAGACCCAGTACTTC
CASSQNQGRETQYF
>TRBJ1-5|NA|NA|TRBV20-1
TGCAGTGCTACCGGACACGTACCTCCCCAGCATTTT
CSATGHVPPQHF
>TRBJ2-7|TRBD1|few|TRBV4-3
TGCGCCAGCAGCCACACCCTGGACAGGGGGCCCATCTACGAGCAGTACTTC
CASSHTLDRGPIYEQYF
>TRBJ1-6|NA|many|TRBV6-4
TGTGCCAGCAGTGTTGGAATTGGATCACCCCTCCACTTT
CASSVGIGSPLHF
>TRBJ2-1|TRBD2|NA|TRBV4-2
TGTGCCAGCAGCCAAGAGACTAGCGGGAAAAAATCCTACAATGAGCAGTTCTTC
CASSQETSGKKSYNEQFF
>TRBJ1-2|NA|NA|TRBV6-5
TGTGCCAGCAGGGTTGAGAGGTCCAGCGGCTACACCTTC
CASRVERSSGYTF
>TRBJ1-3|NA|NA|TRBV7-2
TGTGCCAGCAGCTTCCCGGACAGAAGCACCATATATTTT
CASSFPDRSTIYF
>TRBJ2-5|NA|few|TRBV27
TGTGCCAGCAGTTTATCGGGCGGGGCCCAAGAGACCCAGTACTTC
CASSLSGGAQETQYF
>TRBJ2-1|NA|NA|TRBV6-2/TRBV6-3
TGTGCCAGCACACGGAGGGACAGCTACAATGAGCAGTTCTTC
CASTRRDSYNEQFF